The 24 T cell receptor beta chains listed next were all sequenced from one sample in a study of CD8 T cells in ankylosing spondylitis. Study-wide results and limits: Blood from ankylosing spondylitis patients appeared to carry a characteristic roughly eight-variant TCR beta motif.

TCRdb re-derived calls from the 5' RACE reads in MiXCR, one entry per CDR3 protein. Altogether over 450,000 distinct CDR3 sequences are present, about an eighth being singletons, with the ten largest covering 6.5% to 7%. Which antigens these TCRs recognize remains unknown. Sequencing used blood, either unsorted or a sorted T cell fraction (not recorded which). Receptors were obtained from a male donor with ankylosing spondylitis.

The rearrangement joins TRBV5-1 to TRBJ2-7, with a possible D match to TRBD2 (5 bases). Germline-derived CDR1 and CDR2 are SGHRS and YFSETQ. V was trimmed by 4 bases and J by 1 base, leaving 15 bases between them. The CDR3 is made up of 15 amino acids. Here the CDR3 reads CASSPGTDVSYEQYV. The CDR3 nucleotides read TGCGCCAGCAGCCCGGGAACCGACGTGTCCTACGAGCAGTACGTC.

This clonotype was recorded at least ten times. This chain links TRBV6-4 with TRBJ2-3, with D unclear. The V end lost 3 bases, the J end lost 2 bases, and 9 bases lay between the germline ends. The germline gives CDR1 MRHNA, CDR2 SNTAGT. The CDR3 spans 14 residues. CDR3 loop: CASSDNGDTDTQYF. CDR3 sequence (DNA): TGTGCCAGCAGTGATAATGGGGACACAGATACGCAGTATTTT.

The CDR3 nucleotides read TGTGCCAGCAGCTTCCCGACGCCCGGGCCCCATAGCACAGATACGCAGTATTTT. It translates to CASSFPTPGPHSTDTQYF. V is TRBV11-2 and J is TRBJ2-3; D gene uncertain. V dropped 3 bases and J dropped 0 bases, with 19 bases sitting between them. The CDR3 spans 18 residues. Germline CDR1 reads SGHAT; CDR2 reads FQNNGV.

This clonotype was picked up a small number of times. The chain recombines TRBV4-1 with TRBJ2-1; 7 bases align to TRBD2. Germline-derived CDR1 and CDR2 are MGHRA and YSYEKL. The CDR3 runs 16 residues. V shed 4 bases, J shed 7 bases, and the junction held 13 bases outside the gene matches. The CDR3 DNA follows: TGCGCCAGCAGCCCGGTCGGAAGCGGGGTCTATAATGAGCAGTTCTTC. Translating gives CASSPVGSGVYNEQFF.

For this clonotype: A read error is possible here, since a much larger clone lies one base away. This chain uses TRBV4-1 with TRBJ2-1; tentatively, D is TRBD2 (6 bases). The CDR3 is 17 amino acids. Per the germline V gene, CDR1 is MGHRA and CDR2 is YSYEKL. The CDR3 bases are TGCGCCAGCGGCCAAGAAAGGTTTAGCGGTGAAAGGAATGAGCAGTTCTTC. Residues: CASGQERFSGERNEQFF.

The genes are TRBV2 and TRBJ1-3; weak D call: TRBD1 (5 bases). CDR3 length: 15 amino acids. Trimming shortened V by 5 bases and J by 1 base, and 12 bases separated the two germline ends. CDR1 is SNHLY and CDR2 is FYNNEI in the germline V gene. The CDR3 DNA is TGTGCCAGCAGTATCGACAGCGCTTCTGGAAACACCATATATTTT. Residues: CASSIDSASGNTIYF.

The CDR3 here is CASSYGTSSRADTQYF. The CDR3 bases are TGTGCCAGCAGCTACGGGACTAGCTCGAGGGCAGATACGCAGTATTTT. The chain has TRBV25-1 and TRBJ2-3; 9 bases are a match to TRBD2. This CDR3 comprises 16 residues. With V trimmed by 6 bases and J by 4 bases, 11 bases remained unmatched. Per germline, CDR1 MGHDK and CDR2 SYGVNS.

About this clonotype: The junction shows a germline mismatch at one end, possibly a read error. J is TRBJ2-1 and V is TRBV5-1, with D tentatively TRBD2 (5 bases). Germline V gene data show CDR1 as SGHRS and CDR2 as YFSETQ. The CDR3 runs to 16 residues. CDR3 DNA: TGCGCCAGCATCGGGAAGGGAAACGGCTCCTACAATGAGCAGTTGTTC. This codes for CASIGKGNGSYNEQLF.

This clonotype showed up just a few times. This rearrangement joins TRBV24-1 to TRBJ2-3; D unresolved. With 5 bases removed from V and 2 bases from J, the gap between germline ends came to 7 bases. The CDR3 has 13 amino acids. Germline CDR1 is KGHDR and CDR2 is SFDVKD. In DNA, the CDR3 is TGTGCCACCAGTGTTGGGTCCACAGATACGCAGTATTTT. Protein product: CATSVGSTDTQYF.

This clonotype appeared many times. V and J are TRBV12-3 or TRBV12-4 and TRBJ1-1; D might be TRBD1 (5 bases). The CDR3 has 13 residues. V was pared by 2 bases and J by 7 bases, with 11 bases between. The CDR3 coding sequence is TGTGCCAGCAGTTTACAGGGAGAATTTGAAGCTTTCTTT. This encodes CASSLQGEFEAFF.

Only a few counts were recorded for this clonotype. The chain is built from TRBV18 and TRBJ1-4, with TRBD1 as a possible D gene (6 bases). The CDR3 runs to 14 residues. Germline CDR1 is KGHSH and CDR2 is LQKENI. Trimming removed 6 bases from V and 8 bases from J, with 16 bases in between. Here the CDR3 DNA reads TGTGCCAGCTCCCAGGACCAGGGGAAGGAAAAACTGTTTTTT. Its translation is CASSQDQGKEKLFF.

This chain joins TRBV14 and TRBJ2-1, with 10 bases aligning to TRBD2. V lost 5 bases, J lost 9 bases, and 4 bases stayed unmatched. The germline CDR1 and CDR2 sequences are SGHDN and FVKESK. This CDR3 has 13 amino acids. The CDR3 DNA reads TGTGCCAGCAGCTTGGGACTAGCGACTGAGCAGTTCTTC. It specifies CASSLGLATEQFF.

This chain joins TRBV20-1 and TRBJ2-1, with 14 bases identical to TRBD2. CDR1 is DFQATT, CDR2 SNEGSKA, per germline (reference sequence). The CDR3 extends over 19 amino acids. V dropped 3 bases and J dropped 2; count of bases not matched to a gene: 12. The CDR3: CSASKAGTSGRGAYNEQFF. In DNA, the CDR3 is TGCAGTGCTAGTAAGGCCGGGACTAGCGGGAGAGGGGCCTACAATGAGCAGTTCTTC.

The V and J genes are TRBV14 and TRBJ2-5; TRBD1 agrees at 12 bases. The V and J ends lost 6 bases and 3 bases, in that order; junction bases with no gene match: 8. CDR1 and CDR2 from the germline V gene are SGHDN and FVKESK. The CDR3 contains 16 residues. The CDR3 loop reads CASSTLGTGGEETQYF. The CDR3, as DNA: TGTGCCAGCAGTACTCTTGGGACAGGGGGCGAAGAGACCCAGTACTTC.

In this sample, this clonotype turned up many times. The rearrangement links TRBV7-9 to TRBJ2-7; tentatively, D is TRBD1 or TRBD2 (6 bases each). Germline V lookup: CDR1 SEHNR, CDR2 FQNEAQ (reference sequence). Trimming took 11 bases from V and 2 from J, leaving 28 bases between them. This CDR3 region has 17 residues. In DNA, the CDR3 is TGTGCCGTTTCCAGCTCAAAAGGGGGGAATCCAACCTACGAGCAGTACTTC. The encoded protein is CAVSSSKGGNPTYEQYF.

This clonotype was observed at least ten times. V is TRBV5-1 and J is TRBJ1-1; D might be TRBD1 (6 bases). V was shortened by 2 bases and J by 5 bases, with 19 bases between the two germline ends. This CDR3 is built from 16 residues. The germline CDR1 and CDR2 sequences are SGHRS and YFSETQ. CDR3 residues: CASSFGAGHPRTEAFF. Written as DNA, the CDR3 is TGCGCCAGCAGCTTCGGCGCGGGACACCCGAGGACTGAAGCTTTCTTT.

This clonotype has ten or more counts. The genes are TRBV7-2 and TRBJ2-7, with TRBD2 identical over 7 bases. The CDR3 is made up of 13 amino acids. V lost 0 bases and J lost 5; bases outside the gene matches: 1. Germline CDR1 SGHTA, CDR2 FQGNSA. The CDR3 DNA reads TGTGCCAGCAGCTTAGCGGGGGGGAACGAGCAGTACGTC. Translation gives CASSLAGGNEQYV.

This clonotype has a handful of counts. The rearrangement links TRBV6-1 to TRBJ2-5, with D possibly matching TRBD1 (6 bases). CDR3 size: 17 residues. Germline lookup yields CDR1 MNHNS and CDR2 SASEGT. V lost 3 bases, J lost 4 bases, and 21 bases lay in between. The CDR3 protein is CASSDTPHGQPGETQYF. Written as DNA, the CDR3 is TGTGCCAGCAGTGACACGCCCCACGGACAGCCGGGAGAGACCCAGTACTTC.

This clonotype has only a few counts. The V call is TRBV11-2, the J call TRBJ1-2, with TRBD1 as a possible D gene (5 bases). In germline, CDR1 is SGHAT, CDR2 FQNNGV. Deletions cut 3 bases from V and 4 bases from J, with 15 bases between. The CDR3 contains 15 residues. DNA for the CDR3: TGTGCCAGCAGCTTGAGGGACGGGGGAGTCTATGGCTACACCTTC. Encoded protein: CASSLRDGGVYGYTF.

This clonotype was picked up a small number of times. The chain employs TRBV12-3 or TRBV12-4 and TRBJ1-4; perhaps TRBD1 as D (5 bases). Trimming took 4 bases from V and 4 from J, leaving 10 bases between them. There are 14 residues in the CDR3. The CDR3 bases are TGTGCCAGCAGTTCAGACAGATTTAATGAAAAACTGTTTTTT. This gives the protein CASSSDRFNEKLFF.

This chain links TRBV7-2 with TRBJ2-5; 8 bases are shared with TRBD2. Germline-derived CDR1 and CDR2 are SGHTA and FQGNSA. The CDR3 sequence is 16 residues long. V was pared by 5 bases and J by 0 bases, with 8 bases of the junction left unmatched. CDR3 amino acids: CASSQGIAGYQETQYF. The CDR3 DNA follows: TGTGCCAGCAGCCAGGGGATAGCGGGGTACCAAGAGACCCAGTACTTC.

This clonotype was counted between two and nine times. The chain couples TRBV20-1 to TRBJ1-2, with unresolved D. Germline values: CDR1 DFQATT, CDR2 SNEGSKA (reference sequence). The CDR3 totals 13 residues. With 3 bases removed from V and 8 bases from J, the gap between germline ends came to 16 bases. This CDR3 is CSASAVTPLGYTF. The CDR3 bases are TGCAGTGCTAGTGCCGTAACCCCGTTGGGCTACACCTTC.

This clonotype came up a few times. The chain combines TRBV29-1 with TRBJ2-7; 12 bases agree with TRBD2. Trimming at V came to 5 bases and at J to 7 bases, leaving 6 bases not matched to a gene. CDR3 size: 13 residues. CDR1 and CDR2 from the germline V gene are SQVTM and ANQGSEA. The DNA for the CDR3 is TGCAGCGTTCTACTAGCGGGAGGTGGAGAGCAGTACGTC. Translated, it gives CSVLLAGGGEQYV.

The chain employs TRBV12-3 or TRBV12-4 and TRBJ1-4; TRBD1 is a possible D gene (5 bases). V dropped 10 bases and J dropped 7 bases, with 16 bases sitting between them. This CDR3 has 13 amino acids. The CDR3 region is CATLGGGGEKLFF. The CDR3 DNA reads as TGTGCCACCCTGGGAGGTGGGGGTGAAAAACTGTTTTTT.